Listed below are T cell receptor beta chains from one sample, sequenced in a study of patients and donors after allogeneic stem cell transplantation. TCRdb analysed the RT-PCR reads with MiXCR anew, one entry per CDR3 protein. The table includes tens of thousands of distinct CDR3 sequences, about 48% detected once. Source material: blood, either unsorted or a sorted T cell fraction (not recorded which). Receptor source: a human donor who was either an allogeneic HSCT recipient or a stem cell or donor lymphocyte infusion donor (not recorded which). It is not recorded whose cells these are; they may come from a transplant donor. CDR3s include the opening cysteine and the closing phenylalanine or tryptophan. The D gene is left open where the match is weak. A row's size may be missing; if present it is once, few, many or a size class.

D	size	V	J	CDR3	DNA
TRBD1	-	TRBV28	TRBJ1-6	CASSLVDRGDSPLHF	TGTGCCAGCAGTTTAGTGGACAGGGGCGATTCACCCCTCCACTTT
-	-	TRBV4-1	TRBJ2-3	CASSQALVATPQYF	TGCGCCAGCAGCCAAGCCCTGGTTGCGACGCCGCAGTATTTT
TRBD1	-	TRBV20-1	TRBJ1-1	CSAREGTVITNTEAFF	TGCAGTGCCCGAGAAGGGACAGTAATTACGAACACTGAAGCTTTCTTT
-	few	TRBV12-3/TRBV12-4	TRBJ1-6	CASSFLNNSPLHF	TGTGCCAGCAGTTTCCTCAATAATTCACCCCTCCACTTT
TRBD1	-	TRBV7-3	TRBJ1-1	CASSQQGANTEAFF	TGTGCCAGCAGTCAACAGGGGGCGAACACTGAAGCTTTCTTT
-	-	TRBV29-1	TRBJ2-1	CSVDRPGIHNEQFF	TGCAGCGTTGATCGCCCCGGGATCCACAATGAGCAGTTCTTC
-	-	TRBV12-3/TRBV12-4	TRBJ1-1	CASSPLGPNTEAFF	TGTGCCAGCAGCCCCCTCGGGCCGAACACTGAAGCTTTCTTT
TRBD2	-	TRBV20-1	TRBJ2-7	CSARDSSGSSYEQYF	TGCAGTGCTAGAGATTCGAGCGGGAGCTCCTACGAGCAGTACTTC
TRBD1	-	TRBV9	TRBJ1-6	CASSVEWEGARNSPLHF	TGTGCCAGCAGCGTAGAGTGGGAGGGGGCTAGGAATTCACCCCTCCACTTT
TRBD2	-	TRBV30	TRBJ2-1	CAWTPPGGLAGEYNEQFF	TGTGCCTGGACCCCCCCGGGTGGACTAGCGGGCGAATACAATGAGCAGTTCTTC
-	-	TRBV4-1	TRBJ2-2	CASSQEGLRNTGELFF	TGCGCCAGCAGCCAAGAGGGACTCCGAAACACCGGGGAGCTGTTTTTT
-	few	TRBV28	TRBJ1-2	CASRWSTGGYTF	TGTGCCTCCCGGTGGTCCACGGGAGGCTACACCTTC
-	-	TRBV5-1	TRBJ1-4	CASSLTGYGEKLFF	TGCGCCAGCAGCTTGACAGGGTATGGTGAAAAACTGTTTTTT
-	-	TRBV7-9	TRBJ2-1	CASSLRDNYNEQFF	TGTGCCAGCAGCTTAAGGGACAATTACAATGAGCAGTTCTTC
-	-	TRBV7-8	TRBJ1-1	CASSEWASTEAFF	TGTGCCAGCAGCGAGTGGGCAAGCACTGAAGCTTTCTTT
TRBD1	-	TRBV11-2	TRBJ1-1	CASSTIRTGLNTEAFF	TGTGCCAGCAGCACGATAAGGACAGGGCTGAACACTGAAGCTTTCTTT
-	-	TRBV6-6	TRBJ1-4	CASSLWSQGRGEKLFF	TGTGCCAGCAGTTTGTGGTCACAAGGCAGGGGAGAAAAACTGTTTTTT
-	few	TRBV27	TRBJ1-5	CASSQQEAQPQHF	TGTGCCAGCAGTCAACAGGAGGCTCAGCCCCAGCATTTT
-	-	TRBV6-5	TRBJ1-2	CASSYNFWGNYGYTF	TGTGCCAGCAGTTATAATTTCTGGGGTAACTATGGCTACACCTTC
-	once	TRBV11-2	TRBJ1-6	CASSLIAGDNSPLHF	TGTGCCAGCAGCTTAATCGCGGGAGATAATTCACCCCTCCACTTT
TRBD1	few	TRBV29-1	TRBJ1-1	CSVQLGQSNTEAFF	TGCAGCGTCCAATTGGGACAGTCGAACACTGAAGCTTTCTTT
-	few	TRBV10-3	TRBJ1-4	CATKSGALPSNEKLFF	TGTGCCACGAAGTCGGGCGCTCTCCCATCTAATGAAAAACTGTTTTTT
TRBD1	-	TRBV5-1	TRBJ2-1	CASSWMGQGSYNEQFF	TGCGCCAGCAGCTGGATGGGACAGGGCTCCTACAATGAGCAGTTCTTC
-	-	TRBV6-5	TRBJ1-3	CASSYGASSGNTIYF	TGTGCCAGCAGTTACGGGGCGAGCTCTGGAAACACCATATATTTT
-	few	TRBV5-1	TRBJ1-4	CASRLRVATNEKLFF	TGCGCCAGCAGGCTCAGGGTTGCGACTAATGAAAAACTGTTTTTT
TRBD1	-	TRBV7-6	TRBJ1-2	CASSYRQGTFMRGYTF	TGTGCCAGCAGCTATAGACAGGGGACCTTTATGAGAGGCTACACCTTC
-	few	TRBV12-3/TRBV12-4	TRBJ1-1	CASSLSGTTDEAFF	TGTGCCAGCAGTTTAAGCGGGACAACCGATGAAGCTTTCTTT
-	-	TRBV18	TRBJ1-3	CASSPVSGTGNTIYF	TGTGCCAGCTCACCAGTGTCGGGGACTGGAAACACCATATATTTT
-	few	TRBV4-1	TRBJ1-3	CASSQGPGSGNTIYF	TGCGCCAGCAGCCAAGGTCCAGGCTCTGGAAACACCATATATTTT
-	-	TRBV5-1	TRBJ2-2	CASSGPGLANTGELFF	TGCGCCAGCAGCGGACCGGGACTCGCGAACACCGGGGAGCTGTTTTTT
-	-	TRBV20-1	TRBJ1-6	CSARVRGSPLHF	TGCAGTGCTAGAGTTCGTGGTTCACCCCTCCACTTT
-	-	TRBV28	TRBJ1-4	CASSGLVEKLFF	TGTGCCAGCAGTGGGCTCGTTGAAAAACTGTTTTTT
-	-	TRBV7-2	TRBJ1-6	CASSLVPNSPLHF	TGTGCCAGCAGCTTAGTCCCCAATTCACCCCTCCACTTT
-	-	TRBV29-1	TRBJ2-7	CSVEDLVYEQYF	TGCAGCGTTGAAGATCTCGTCTACGAGCAGTACTTC
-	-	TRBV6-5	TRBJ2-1	CASSYRDPWYTNEQFF	TGTGCCAGCAGTTACCGAGACCCTTGGTATACCAATGAGCAGTTCTTC
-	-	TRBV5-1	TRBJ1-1	CASSKTPQGLNTEAFF	TGCGCCAGCAGCAAAACACCCCAGGGCCTGAACACTGAAGCTTTCTTT
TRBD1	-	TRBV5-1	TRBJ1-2	CASSLDPWLGTDSYGYTF	TGCGCCAGCAGCTTGGATCCTTGGTTGGGGACAGATTCTTATGGCTACACCTTC
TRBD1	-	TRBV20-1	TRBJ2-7	CSVTGGYEQYF	TGCAGTGTAACAGGGGGCTACGAGCAGTACTTC
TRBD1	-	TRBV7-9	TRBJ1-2	CASSQDRVYGYTF	TGTGCCAGCAGCCAGGACAGGGTCTATGGCTACACCTTC